This T cell receptor beta chain derives from a study of blood T cell repertoires in COVID-19. Study details: Samples representing acute and convalescent COVID-19 were sourced from the United States, Italy and Spain. T cells, B-cell-depleted T cells, or PBMCs supplied cDNA or gDNA.

Germline lookup yields CDR1 MDHEN and CDR2 SYDVKM. V shed 7 bases and J 1 base; nucleotides not matched to a gene: 3. The CDR3 length is 15 residues. Repertoires were generated with immunoSEQ multiplex PCR, while TCRdb's copy carries only in-frame clones and drops some. The sample shows around 330,000 clones, over 75% of them seen only once. Sequenced sample: peripheral blood. This chain joins TRBV28 and TRBJ1-5; 11 bases match TRBD1. This TCR derives from a woman aged 50 to 60 with active or convalescent COVID-19. CDR3 residues: CASTGTGGSNQPQHF. For the CDR3, the DNA is TGTGCCAGCACCGGGACAGGGGGAAGCAATCAGCCCCAGCATTTT.